The 14 T cell receptor beta chains listed next were all sequenced from one sample in a study of cytotoxic CD8 clonotypes in ibrutinib-treated CLL (dated by TCRdb to the early 2020s). The meaning of the sample's time point label: 12 months on ibrutinib. Library preparation was by the immunoSEQ multiplex PCR assay. TCRdb took this table from immuneACCESS and kept in-frame rearrangements with V and J called. Such tables lack part of the clones; where checked against another copy, unresolved V genes explain under half of the gap, and the rest is unexplained. The sample records about 200,000 clones, approximately 79% of which are singletons. The ten largest clones capture 9.5% to 12% of the sample. Specimen: PBMCs, collected after 12 months of ibrutinib treatment. All receptors derive from a human donor with chronic lymphocytic leukemia.

The rearrangement uses TRBV4-1 and TRBJ1-1; the D gene is possibly TRBD1 (6 bases). The CDR3 contains 15 residues. The germline gives CDR1 MGHRA, CDR2 YSYEKL. The germline V and J ends were trimmed by 0 bases and 7 bases, with 15 bases remaining between them. The CDR3 sequence is CASSQDPLAGVEAFF. For the CDR3, the DNA is TGCGCCAGCAGCCAAGATCCCCTAGCAGGGGTTGAAGCTTTCTTT.

V gene TRBV9 combines with J gene TRBJ2-1; tentatively, D is TRBD1 or TRBD2 (5 bases each). This CDR3 is built from 12 residues. Germline V gene data show CDR1 as SGDLS and CDR2 as YYNGEE. The ends were cut back, 2 bases at V and 10 bases at J, with 10 bases in the middle. The chain's CDR3 is CASSVRRGEQFF. The DNA of the CDR3 is TGTGCCAGCAGCGTTCGACGGGGCGAGCAGTTCTTC.

This clone was detected only a few times. The chain employs TRBV7-2 and TRBJ1-5; weak D call: TRBD1 (6 bases). This CDR3 is built from 13 residues. V was cut by 5 bases and J by 7 bases, with 12 bases left in between. Germline V CDR1 and CDR2: SGHTA, FQGNSA. The CDR3 nucleotides are TGTGCCAGCAGCCCACAGGGCTGGCAGCCCCAGCATTTT. It specifies CASSPQGWQPQHF.

V and J are TRBV5-4 and TRBJ2-1; D may correspond to TRBD1 or TRBD2 (5 bases each). The CDR3 length is 15 residues. The V end was cut by 5 bases, the J end by 3 bases, with 15 bases between. Germline CDR1 reads SGHNT; CDR2 reads YYREEE (reference sequence). The CDR3 protein is CASRAGTSGYNEQFF. As DNA, the CDR3 is TGTGCCAGCAGGGCAGGGACCTCAGGCTACAATGAGCAGTTCTTC. Full variable domain (remainder filled in from reference TRBV5-4 and TRBJ2-1): ETGVTQSPTHLIKTRGQQVTLRCSSQSGHNTVSWYQQALGQGPQFIFQYYREEENGRGNFPPRFSGLQFPNYSSELNVNALELDDSALYLCASRAGTSGYNEQFFGPGTRLTVL.

This chain uses TRBV9 with TRBJ1-1, with D unresolved. CDR3 length: 13 amino acids. Trimming cost V 0 bases and J 4 bases, with 7 bases left between them. Germline V gene sequence: CDR1 SGDLS, CDR2 YYNGEE. As DNA, the CDR3 is TGTGCCAGCAGCGTAGGCCCGGGCACTGAAGCTTTCTTT. Translation: CASSVGPGTEAFF.

The chain links TRBV6-6 to TRBJ2-1; weak D call: TRBD2 (6 bases). V was trimmed by 9 bases and J by 7 bases, leaving 22 bases between them. CDR3 length: 15 residues. Germline V gene sequence: CDR1 MNHNY, CDR2 SVGAGI (reference sequence). This CDR3 reads CASLRGGLASNEQFF. CDR3 nucleotide sequence: TGTGCCAGTCTGAGGGGAGGCCTTGCTTCTAATGAGCAGTTCTTC.

In its sample, this clone was seen once. The chain links TRBV5-1 to TRBJ2-1; D unresolved. V was cut by 0 bases and J by 13 bases, with 8 bases left in between. Germline values: CDR1 SGHRS, CDR2 YFSETQ. The CDR3 is 11 amino acids. The CDR3 DNA sequence: TGCGCCAGCAGCTTGGGGTCAAAACAGTTCTTC. Protein sequence: CASSLGSKQFF.

The chain combines TRBV13 with TRBJ2-7; D is ambiguous. CDR3 length: 13 residues. Germline CDR1 is PRHDT and CDR2 is FYEKMQ (reference sequence). The V end was cut by 5 bases, the J end by 2 bases, with 10 bases between. This chain's CDR3 is CASSAPSAYEQYF. DNA of the CDR3: TGTGCCAGCAGCGCCCCCAGCGCCTACGAGCAGTACTTC.

The chain couples TRBV2 to TRBJ1-5; 11 bases map to TRBD1. Per the germline V gene, CDR1 is SNHLY and CDR2 is FYNNEI. Trimming removed 4 bases from V and 7 bases from J; junction bases left unmatched: 9. This CDR3 is built from 16 residues. In DNA form, the CDR3 reads TGTGCCAGCAGTGCCTCGGACAGGGGGCAAGGACAGCCCCAGCATTTT. Protein product: CASSASDRGQGQPQHF.

The rearrangement links TRBV10-3 to TRBJ2-3, with D possibly being TRBD1 (6 bases). Germline V gives CDR1 ENHRY, CDR2 SYGVKD. The CDR3 runs 13 residues. Trimming removed 10 bases at V and 3 bases at J, with 14 bases between. CDR3 sequence (DNA): TGTGCCACCCGGACAGAGGGGACAGATACGCAGTATTTT. This sequence encodes CATRTEGTDTQYF.

The chain couples TRBV7-9 to TRBJ1-6; weak D call: TRBD1 (5 bases). CDR3 length equals 16 residues. Germline V lookup: CDR1 SEHNR, CDR2 FQNEAQ (reference sequence). V was clipped by 0 bases and J by 4 bases, with 10 bases between them. CDR3 nucleotides: TGTGCCAGCAGCTTAGCGCGGACACCTTATAATTCACCCCTCCACTTT. Protein product: CASSLARTPYNSPLHF.

DNA for the CDR3: TGTGCCAGCAGCTTAGGCAGGGGACCCTTGGGATACGAGCAGTACTTC. Translation gives CASSLGRGPLGYEQYF. The gene calls are TRBV11-3 and TRBJ2-7; D perhaps matches TRBD1 (6 bases). Trimming removed 1 base from V and 4 bases from J, with 17 bases in between. The germline V gene encodes CDR1 SGHNT and CDR2 YENEEA. The CDR3 loop spans 16 amino acids.

This clone was picked up one time. The chain combines TRBV6-1 with TRBJ1-1, with D hard to call. This CDR3 has 13 residues. CDR1 is MNHNS and CDR2 is SASEGT in the germline V gene. V lost 4 bases to trimming and J lost 2 bases, with 8 bases between them. The CDR3 DNA follows: TGTGCCAGCAGTGTAGAGATAAACACTGAAGCTTTCTTT. This encodes CASSVEINTEAFF.

This clone was seen a single time. An end of the junction does not agree with germline; a read error may underlie this. The V gene is TRBV13, the J gene TRBJ1-1, with D possibly TRBD1 on 5 matching bases. CDR1 is PRHDT, CDR2 FYEKMQ, per germline (reference sequence). The CDR3 is made up of 12 amino acids. The CDR3, as DNA: TGTGCCAGCAGCGGGGGAAACAGTGAAGCTTTCTTT. Its protein product is CASSGGNSEAFF.